This is a list of T cell receptor beta chains from one sample in a study of Ad26.COV2.S vaccination and SARS-CoV-2 variants. Measured with immunoSEQ multiplex PCR; TCRdb has only the in-frame clones, and not every one. The table includes about 240,000 clones, around 87% detected once. The source was peripheral blood, collected in a trial of Ad26.COV2.S vaccine versus placebo. These receptors came from a person between 18 and 60 years old who received the Ad26.COV2.S COVID-19 vaccine or a placebo. CDR3s include the opening cysteine and the closing phenylalanine or tryptophan. The D gene is left open where the match is weak. A clone size is listed for some rows: how often the clone was seen (once, few, many), or a class if it is expanded.

V gene	D gene	clone size	J gene	CDR3 DNA	CDR3 protein
TRBV7-6	TRBD1	-	TRBJ2-5	TGTGCCAGCAGCTTAGAGGACAGGCCCCAAGAGACCCAGTACTTC	CASSLEDRPQETQYF
TRBV30	-	-	TRBJ1-1	TGTGCCGAGAGACAGCGGACCCCCACTGAAGCTTTCTTT	CAERQRTPTEAFF
TRBV27	-	-	TRBJ1-5	TGTGCCAGCAGGTCAAGTGTTTATAGCAATCAGCCCCAGCATTTT	CASRSSVYSNQPQHF
TRBV4-1	-	-	TRBJ1-6	TGCGCCAGCAGCCAACTCTCCGGGACGACTAATTCACCCCTCCACTTT	CASSQLSGTTNSPLHF
TRBV28	-	-	TRBJ1-3	TGTGCCAGCAGTCCCCCCCGGCAGTCTGGAAACACCATATATTTT	CASSPPRQSGNTIYF
TRBV7-6	-	-	TRBJ1-4	TGTGCCAGCAGCTTAGGTTCCCGGGAAAAACTGTTTTTT	CASSLGSREKLFF
TRBV7-2	-	-	TRBJ2-7	TGTGCCAGCAGCTTAGAAGTCAGGGACTACGAGCAGTACTTC	CASSLEVRDYEQYF
TRBV6-5	-	-	TRBJ2-4	TGTGCCAGTGACGATAGGGACATTCAGTACTTC	CASDDRDIQYF
TRBV28	TRBD1	-	TRBJ1-2	TGTGCCAGCAGTGGACAGGGGGCTGGGGACTATGGCTACACCTTC	CASSGQGAGDYGYTF
TRBV6-5	-	-	TRBJ2-5	TGTGCCAGCAGGATTACAGGGTCAGAGACCCAGTACTTC	CASRITGSETQYF
TRBV2	-	-	TRBJ1-5	TGTGCCAGCAGGGGAGGGGAGGGGGTACGCAATCAGCCCCAGCATTTT	CASRGGEGVRNQPQHF
TRBV19	TRBD1	-	TRBJ2-3	TGTGCCAGTAGCATAAAGCCCCCCGGGGGGACAGGGGCAGATACGCAGTATTTT	CASSIKPPGGTGADTQYF
TRBV11-3	-	-	TRBJ2-1	TGTGCCAGCAGCACCGACAGATACAATGAGCAGTTCTTC	CASSTDRYNEQFF
TRBV19	-	few	TRBJ1-2	TGTGCCAGTAGTATGGCAGGGGAGCATGGCTACACCTTC	CASSMAGEHGYTF
TRBV10-2	-	-	TRBJ2-2	TGCGCCAGCACCCGACAAGACGGGGAGCTGTTTTTT	CASTRQDGELFF
TRBV29-1	TRBD1	-	TRBJ2-1	TGCAGCGCGGGACAGGGGACCAATGAGCAGTTCTTC	CSAGQGTNEQFF
TRBV7-9	TRBD2	few	TRBJ2-7	TGTGCCAGCAGCAACCCTAGCGGGAGGGCCCCCGAGCAGTACTTC	CASSNPSGRAPEQYF
TRBV7-2	TRBD2	-	TRBJ2-7	TGTGCCAGCAGTTATAGCGGGGGCCTTACCTACGAGCAGTACTTC	CASSYSGGLTYEQYF
TRBV5-1	-	-	TRBJ2-2	TGCGCCAGCAGCTTGGAAGTTACAGCGAACACCGGGGAGCTGTTTTTT	CASSLEVTANTGELFF
TRBV3-1/TRBV3-2	-	-	TRBJ2-4	TGTGCCAGCAGCCAAGATTTGCGGGGGCGAGCCAAAAACATTCAGTACTTC	CASSQDLRGRAKNIQYF
TRBV20-1	-	-	TRBJ1-1	TGCAGTGCTAGTCGAACGAACACTGAAGCTTTCTTT	CSASRTNTEAFF
TRBV5-6	-	once	TRBJ2-6	TGTGCCAGCAGCTTGAGCGGAACCTCTGGGGCCAACGTCCTGACTTTC	CASSLSGTSGANVLTF
TRBV29-1	-	-	TRBJ2-5	TGCAGCGCCGCGTCTGAGACCCAGTACTTC	CSAASETQYF
TRBV5-1	TRBD1	few	TRBJ2-7	TGCGCCAGCAGCTCGGCCACAGGGGGCGAGCAGTACTTC	CASSSATGGEQYF
TRBV5-1	-	-	TRBJ2-1	TGCGCCAGCAGCCCTGGGGCCGGGACTCCCTCCTACAATGAGCAGTTCTTC	CASSPGAGTPSYNEQFF
TRBV5-1	-	-	TRBJ2-2	TGCGCCAGCAGCGGGACTTACAGGCCGACCGGGGAGCTGTTTTTT	CASSGTYRPTGELFF
TRBV7-6	-	-	TRBJ1-5	TGTGCCAGCAGCTTAGCGGGGGGGGCCAATCAGCCCCAGCATTTT	CASSLAGGANQPQHF
TRBV24-1	-	-	TRBJ1-2	TGTGCCACCAGTGATTTAGCGGGGGACTATGGCTACACCTTC	CATSDLAGDYGYTF
TRBV19	-	-	TRBJ1-6	TGTGCCAGTAGTATCGGGAGGGGTGGATCACCCCTCCACTTT	CASSIGRGGSPLHF